This T cell receptor (beta chain) was identified in a study of T cells in localized non-small cell lung cancer. For this clone: Its cognate antigen is unknown.

Here immunoSEQ multiplex PCR was the method, and the copy in TCRdb shows in-frame clones only, minus some. The sample has around 39,000 clones, over 80% seen once. Whole-study findings and limits: Higher blood T cell density tracked longer overall survival. Compared with tumor, uninvolved adjacent lung displayed greater T cell clonality, ranking highest overall.

This receptor was obtained from a woman between 35 and 75 years old with stage I lung adenocarcinoma. The sequenced sample was peripheral blood, obtained before any cancer treatment.

CDR3: CAWSVAGLANYGYTF. CDR3 DNA: TGTGCCTGGAGTGTAGCCGGGCTGGCTAACTATGGCTACACCTTC. J is TRBJ1-2 and V is TRBV30; D ambiguous. The germline V gene encodes CDR1 GTSNPN and CDR2 SVGIG (reference sequence). V gave up 0 bases and J gave up 0 bases, with 11 bases separating them. The CDR3 is 15 amino acids. The full variable domain, its missing parts supplied by reference TRBV30 and TRBJ1-2, is SQTIHQWPATLVQPVGSPLSLECTVEGTSNPNLYWYRQAAGRGLQLLFYSVGIGQISSEVPQNLSASRPQDRQFILSSKKLLLSDSGFYLCAWSVAGLANYGYTFGSGTRLTVV.